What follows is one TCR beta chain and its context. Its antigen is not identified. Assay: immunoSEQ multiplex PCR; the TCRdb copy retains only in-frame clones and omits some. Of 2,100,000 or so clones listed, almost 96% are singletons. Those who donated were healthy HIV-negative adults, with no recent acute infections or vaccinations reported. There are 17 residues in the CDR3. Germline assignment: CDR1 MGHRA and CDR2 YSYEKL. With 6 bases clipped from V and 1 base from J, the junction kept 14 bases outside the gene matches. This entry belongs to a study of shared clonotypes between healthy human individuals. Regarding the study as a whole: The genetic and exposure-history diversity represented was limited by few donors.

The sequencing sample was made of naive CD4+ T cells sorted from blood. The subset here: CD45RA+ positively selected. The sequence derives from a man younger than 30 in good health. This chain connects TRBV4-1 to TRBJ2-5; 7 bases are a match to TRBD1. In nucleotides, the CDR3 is TGCGCCAGCAGAAAAAACCCAGCCGAGGGGGCCCAAGAGACCCAGTACTTC. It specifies CASRKNPAEGAQETQYF.